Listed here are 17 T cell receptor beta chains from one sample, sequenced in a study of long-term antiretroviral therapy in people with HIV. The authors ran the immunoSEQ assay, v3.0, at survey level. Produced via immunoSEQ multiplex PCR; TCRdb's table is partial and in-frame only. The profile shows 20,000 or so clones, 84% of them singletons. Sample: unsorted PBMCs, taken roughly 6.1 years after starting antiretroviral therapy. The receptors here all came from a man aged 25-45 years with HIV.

The CDR3 coding sequence is TGCGCCAGCAGCCCAGAACGAGGAGGTGATTCACCCCTCCACTTT. Encoded protein: CASSPERGGDSPLHF. The chain couples TRBV5-1 to TRBJ1-6; D gene ambiguous. CDR1 is SGHRS, CDR2 YFSETQ, per germline. Between the trimmed V and J ends, which lost 4 bases and 8 bases, there was a span of 16 bases. The CDR3 contains 15 residues.

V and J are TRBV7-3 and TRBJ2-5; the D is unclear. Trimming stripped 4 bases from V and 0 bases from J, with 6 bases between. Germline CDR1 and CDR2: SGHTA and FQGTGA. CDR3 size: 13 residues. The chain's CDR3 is CASSSEYQETQYF. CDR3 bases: TGTGCCAGCAGCTCTGAGTACCAAGAGACCCAGTACTTC.

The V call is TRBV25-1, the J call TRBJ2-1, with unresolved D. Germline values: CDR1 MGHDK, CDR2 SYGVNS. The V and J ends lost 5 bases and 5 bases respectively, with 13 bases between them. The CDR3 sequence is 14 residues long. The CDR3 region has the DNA TGTGCCAGCAGTAAGCCGGGCTACAACAATGAGCAGTTCTTC. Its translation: CASSKPGYNNEQFF. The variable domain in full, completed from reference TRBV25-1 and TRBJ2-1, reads EADIYQTPRYLVIGTGKKITLECSQTMGHDKMYWYQQDPGMELHLIHYSYGVNSTEKGDLSSESTVSRIRTEHFPLTLESARPSHTSQYLCASSKPGYNNEQFFGPGTRLTVL.

CDR3 sequence (DNA): TGTGCCAGCGACAATGGGTATAATTCACCCCTCCACTTT. Translated: CASDNGYNSPLHF. The V call is TRBV9, the J call TRBJ1-6; D uncertain. V lost 7 bases and J 4 bases, leaving 9 bases between the germline ends. Germline V gene data show CDR1 as SGDLS and CDR2 as YYNGEE. The CDR3 runs to 13 residues.

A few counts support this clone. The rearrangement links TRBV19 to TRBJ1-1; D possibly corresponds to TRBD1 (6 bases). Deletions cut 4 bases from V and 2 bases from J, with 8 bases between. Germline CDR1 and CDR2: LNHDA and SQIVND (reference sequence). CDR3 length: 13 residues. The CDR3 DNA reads TGTGCCAGTAGTAAGGACAGAAACACTGAAGCTTTCTTT. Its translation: CASSKDRNTEAFF.

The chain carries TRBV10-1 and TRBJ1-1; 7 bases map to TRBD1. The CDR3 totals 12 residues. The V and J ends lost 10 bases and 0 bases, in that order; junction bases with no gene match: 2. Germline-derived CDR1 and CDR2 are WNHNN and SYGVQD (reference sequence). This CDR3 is CANGTVNTEAFF. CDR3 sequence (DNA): TGCGCCAACGGGACAGTGAACACTGAAGCTTTCTTT.

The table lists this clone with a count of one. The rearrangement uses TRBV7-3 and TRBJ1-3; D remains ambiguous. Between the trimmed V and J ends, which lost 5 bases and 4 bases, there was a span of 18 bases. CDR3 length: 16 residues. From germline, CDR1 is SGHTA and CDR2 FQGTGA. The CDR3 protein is CASSPNRPRYGNTIYF. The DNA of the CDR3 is TGTGCCAGCAGCCCCAATCGACCAAGGTACGGAAACACCATATATTTT.

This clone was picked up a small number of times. CDR3 sequence reads: CASSQDRGGGEQYF. In DNA form, the CDR3 reads TGCGCCAGCAGCCAAGACAGGGGAGGGGGAGAGCAGTACTTC. The chain joins TRBV4-3 to TRBJ2-7; the D gene is possibly TRBD2 (7 bases). In germline, CDR1 is LGHNA, CDR2 YSLEER. The CDR3 totals 14 residues. V gave up 0 bases and J gave up 7 bases, with 13 bases separating them.

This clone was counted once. For the CDR3, the DNA is TGTGCCAGCAGCGTAGCGGGGGGTCCTCAAGAGACCCAGTACTTC. It yields the protein CASSVAGGPQETQYF. The chain recombines TRBV9 with TRBJ2-5, with 7 bases that match TRBD2. This CDR3 has 15 amino acids. Trimming cost V 0 bases and J 2 bases; bases outside gene matches: 4. Looked up from germline, CDR1 is SGDLS and CDR2 is YYNGEE. The full variable domain, rest sourced from reference TRBV9 and TRBJ2-5, is DSGVTQTPKHLITATGQRVTLRCSPRSGDLSVYWYQQSLDQGLQFLIQYYNGEERAKGNILERFSAQQFPDLHSELNLSSLELGDSALYFCASSVAGGPQETQYFGPGTRLLVL.

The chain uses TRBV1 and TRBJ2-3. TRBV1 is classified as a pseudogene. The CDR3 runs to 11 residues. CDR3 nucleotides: TGCACCAGCACGCCTACAGATACGCAGTATTTT. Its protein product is CTSTPTDTQYF.

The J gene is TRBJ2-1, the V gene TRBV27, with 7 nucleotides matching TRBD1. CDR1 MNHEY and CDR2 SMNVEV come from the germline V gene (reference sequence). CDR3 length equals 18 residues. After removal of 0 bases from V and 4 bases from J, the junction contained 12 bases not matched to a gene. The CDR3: CASSLSSRQGGLYNEQFF. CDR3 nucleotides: TGTGCCAGCAGTTTATCTTCCCGACAGGGCGGTCTATACAATGAGCAGTTCTTC.

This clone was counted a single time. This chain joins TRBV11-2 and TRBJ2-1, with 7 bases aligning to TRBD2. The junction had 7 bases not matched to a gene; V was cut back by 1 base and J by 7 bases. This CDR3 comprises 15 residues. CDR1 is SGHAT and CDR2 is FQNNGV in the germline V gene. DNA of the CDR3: TGTGCCAGCAGCTTAGCTCCGGGAGGTGTAAATGAGCAGTTCTTC. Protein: CASSLAPGGVNEQFF.

The CDR3 is CASSFRTGASYGYTF. CDR3 coding DNA: TGTGCCAGCAGTTTCCGGACAGGCGCTAGCTATGGCTACACCTTC. The V call is TRBV28, the J call TRBJ1-2; 7 nucleotides line up with TRBD1. The CDR3 has 15 residues. Unmatched junction bases numbered 8, after V lost 3 bases and J lost 4 bases. Germline lookup yields CDR1 MDHEN and CDR2 SYDVKM.

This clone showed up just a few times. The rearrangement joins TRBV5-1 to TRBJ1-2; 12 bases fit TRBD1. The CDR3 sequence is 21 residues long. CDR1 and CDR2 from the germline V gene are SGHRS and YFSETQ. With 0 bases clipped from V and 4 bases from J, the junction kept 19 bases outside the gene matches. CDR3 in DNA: TGCGCCAGCAGCTTGGGTAGGTGTAATGGGGACAGGGGGCGTTTAGGCTATGGCTACACCTTC. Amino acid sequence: CASSLGRCNGDRGRLGYGYTF.

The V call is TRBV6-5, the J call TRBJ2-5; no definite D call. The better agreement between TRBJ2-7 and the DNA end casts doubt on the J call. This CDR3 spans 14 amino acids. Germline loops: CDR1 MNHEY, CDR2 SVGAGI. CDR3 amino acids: CASSPRGGTYEQYF. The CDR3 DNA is TGTGCCAGCAGCCCTCGAGGCGGTACCTACGAGCAGTACTTC.

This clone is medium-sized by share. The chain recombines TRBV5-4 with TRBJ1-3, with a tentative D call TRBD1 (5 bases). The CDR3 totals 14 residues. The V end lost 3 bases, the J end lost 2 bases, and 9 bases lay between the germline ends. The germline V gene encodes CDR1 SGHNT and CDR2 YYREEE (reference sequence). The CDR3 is CASSYRGAGNTIYF. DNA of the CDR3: TGTGCCAGCAGCTATAGAGGGGCTGGAAACACCATATATTTT.

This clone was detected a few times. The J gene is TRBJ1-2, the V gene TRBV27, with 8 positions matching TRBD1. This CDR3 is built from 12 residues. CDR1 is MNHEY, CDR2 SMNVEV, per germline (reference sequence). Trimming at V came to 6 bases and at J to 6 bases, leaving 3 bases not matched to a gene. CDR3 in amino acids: CASSTGGNGYTF. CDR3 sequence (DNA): TGTGCCAGCAGCACAGGGGGGAATGGCTACACCTTC.